The rows below give T cell receptor beta chains drawn from one sample of a study of chemoradiotherapy in HPV16-positive cancers. Libraries were prepared by immunoSEQ multiplex PCR; TCRdb keeps only in-frame clonotypes and omits some of them. The sample lists 40,000 to 60,000 clones, roughly nine tenths occurring once. The sample here was blood, taken from a patient who underwent chemoradiotherapy. All receptors come from a human donor with HPV-associated anogenital cancer. Both conserved end residues are part of each CDR3. Each record gives: clone size, J gene, V gene, D gene, CDR3 DNA, CDR3 protein. The D gene is left open where the match is weak. Some rows mark clone size as missing; the rest say once, few, many or name a class of expanded clone.

-	TRBJ2-4	TRBV7-2	TRBD2	TGTGCCAGTGGGGGGGACGGGACCAAAAACATTCAGTACTTC	CASGGDGTKNIQYF
-	TRBJ1-3	TRBV6-6	TRBD1	TGTGCCAGCAGTTGGAACACAGGGGGTAAAGGAAACACCATATATTTT	CASSWNTGGKGNTIYF
-	TRBJ2-7	TRBV5-6	-	TGTGCCAGCAGCTTGGGACTAAAGCCCTACGAGCAGTACTTC	CASSLGLKPYEQYF
-	TRBJ2-3	TRBV9	TRBD2	TGTGCCAGCAGCGTATTTCTAGCGGGGAACGAAAATACGCAGTATTTT	CASSVFLAGNENTQYF
medium-sized	TRBJ1-3	TRBV30	-	TGTGCCTGGAGTAAAGGCTCTGGAAACACCATATATTTT	CAWSKGSGNTIYF
-	TRBJ1-1	TRBV18	-	TGTGCCAGCTCACCACGGGGGACCAACACTGAAGCTTTCTTT	CASSPRGTNTEAFF
-	TRBJ2-2	TRBV9	-	TGTGCCAGCAGCGTAGTCGCAGGGGTCGGCACCGGGGAGCTGTTTTTT	CASSVVAGVGTGELFF
-	TRBJ2-3	TRBV28	TRBD1	TGTGCCGCCTGGGACAGGACCACAGATACGCAGTATTTT	CAAWDRTTDTQYF
-	TRBJ1-4	TRBV6-1	TRBD1	TGTGCCAGCAGTCCGGGACAGGGGAATGAAAAACTGTTTTTT	CASSPGQGNEKLFF
-	TRBJ2-2	TRBV6-4	-	TGTGCCAGCAGTCAGGACACCGGGGAGCTGTTTTTT	CASSQDTGELFF
-	TRBJ1-2	TRBV7-9	TRBD1	TGTGCCAGCGGCGCCGGGGAGGGCAGGGGGCGCAACTATGGCTACACCTTC	CASGAGEGRGRNYGYTF
-	TRBJ2-1	TRBV6-1	TRBD2	TGTGCCAGCAGTGACTTTAGCGGGAGGGTGATGAATGAGCAGTTCTTC	CASSDFSGRVMNEQFF
-	TRBJ2-5	TRBV4-3	-	TGCGCCAGCAGCCAAGGCAGGTTTCAAGAGACCCAGTACTTC	CASSQGRFQETQYF
-	TRBJ2-5	TRBV15	-	TGTGCCACCAGCAGAGGGTCCCGGGAAGAGACCCAGTACTTC	CATSRGSREETQYF
-	TRBJ1-6	TRBV5-4	-	TGTGCCAGCAGCCCTCGGGGCAGGGAGGACGACTCACCCCTCCACTTT	CASSPRGREDDSPLHF
-	TRBJ1-1	TRBV19	-	TGTGCCACCTCCCCGAGAGGATTCATTACTGAAGCTTTCTTT	CATSPRGFITEAFF
-	TRBJ2-7	TRBV18	TRBD1	TGTGCCAGCTCACCACAGGGGGCAAACTACGAGCAGTACTTC	CASSPQGANYEQYF
-	TRBJ2-7	TRBV30	-	TGTGCCTGGACGCGCGAAGGTTACTCCTACGAGCAGTACTTC	CAWTREGYSYEQYF
few	TRBJ1-5	TRBV4-2	-	TGTGCCAGCAGCCAAGATCGGGGGGAACAGCCCCAGCATTTT	CASSQDRGEQPQHF
-	TRBJ1-2	TRBV11-1	TRBD1	TGTGCCAGCAGCTCCGGGACAGGGGGGCTCCCTATCGGCTACACCTTC	CASSSGTGGLPIGYTF
-	TRBJ2-1	TRBV7-2	-	TGTGCCAGCAGCTTAAAGGCTATCCCACAATTTGAGCAGTTCTTC	CASSLKAIPQFEQFF
-	TRBJ2-4	TRBV29-1	-	TGCAGCGTTGGGTACGGGGACCTAGCCAAAAACATTCAGTACTTC	CSVGYGDLAKNIQYF
-	TRBJ2-3	TRBV5-4	-	TGTGCCAGCAGCTTTGAAAGGGAAGATACGCAGTATTTT	CASSFEREDTQYF
once	TRBJ2-1	TRBV21-1	-	TGTGCCAGCAGCAAAGGTAGCGGGCGCTATGAGCAGTTCTTC	CASSKGSGRYEQFF
once	TRBJ2-6	TRBV6-5	-	TGTGCCAGCAGTTACTCGGCGCTGCTGGGGGCCAACGTCCTGACTTTC	CASSYSALLGANVLTF
-	TRBJ2-1	TRBV7-2	TRBD2	TGTGCCAGCAGCCCACTGAGCCGGGGCGGGGGGGCAGATGAGCAGTTCTTC	CASSPLSRGGGADEQFF
-	TRBJ2-1	TRBV7-2	-	TGTGCCAGCAGCTTTGGCCGGGGTGAGCAGTTCTTC	CASSFGRGEQFF
-	TRBJ1-4	TRBV5-6	-	TGTGCCAGCAGCTCAGAGGAAGAAAAACTGTTTTTT	CASSSEEEKLFF
once	TRBJ2-7	TRBV5-1	-	TGCGCCAGCAGTTCCGACGGAGCCTACGAGCAGTACTTC	CASSSDGAYEQYF
-	TRBJ1-1	TRBV6-5	-	TGTGCCAGCAGTGGGGAAGGCGGCACTGAAGCTTTCTTT	CASSGEGGTEAFF
-	TRBJ1-2	TRBV5-4	-	TGTGCCAGCAGCTTGGAGGGCAGCTATGGCTACACCTTC	CASSLEGSYGYTF
-	TRBJ1-1	TRBV7-9	TRBD1	TGTGCCAGCAGTCAACCGCGAGACAGGGGGCAGGACACTGAAGCTTTCTTT	CASSQPRDRGQDTEAFF
-	TRBJ1-6	TRBV7-2	-	TGTGCCAGCAGCTTACAAGAATCACCCCTCCACTTT	CASSLQESPLHF
-	TRBJ2-1	TRBV30	TRBD2	TGTGCCTGGAAAATGATGGGGGGGGCCTACAATGAGCAGTTCTTC	CAWKMMGGAYNEQFF
-	TRBJ1-2	TRBV5-1	-	TGCGCCAGCAGCTTGGGACAGCAAGCTAACTATGGCTACACCTTC	CASSLGQQANYGYTF
-	TRBJ2-7	TRBV6-5	-	TGTGCCAGCAGTCCTCCTAGCGACGAGCAGTACTTC	CASSPPSDEQYF
once	TRBJ1-2	TRBV2	TRBD1	TGTGCCAGCCGAAGTAGACAGGGGGTTTACTATGGCTACACCTTC	CASRSRQGVYYGYTF
-	TRBJ2-7	TRBV19	TRBD2	TGTGCCAGTAGTATCTTCTCTAGCGGGACTTACGAGCAGTACTTC	CASSIFSSGTYEQYF
-	TRBJ2-3	TRBV7-3	-	TGTGCCAGCAGCCTCCCGACTGGACCGTCGGGCACAGATACGCAGTATTTT	CASSLPTGPSGTDTQYF
once	TRBJ2-3	TRBV19	-	TGTGCCAGTAGTATCGACCGGAGAGCTAGCACAGATACGCAGTATTTT	CASSIDRRASTDTQYF
-	TRBJ1-1	TRBV6-1	-	TGTGCCAGCAGTGAAACCGGGACCATGAACACTGAAGCTTTCTTT	CASSETGTMNTEAFF
once	TRBJ1-1	TRBV7-3	-	TGTGCCAGCAGCTTAACGGGAGGGACTGAAGCTTTCTTT	CASSLTGGTEAFF
-	TRBJ2-7	TRBV19	TRBD2	TGTGCCAGTAGTCTCGGACTAGGTGGGACCTACGAGCAGTACTTC	CASSLGLGGTYEQYF
-	TRBJ1-1	TRBV19	-	TGTGCCAGTAGTATCGGCCGGAACACTGAAGCTTTCTTT	CASSIGRNTEAFF
-	TRBJ1-5	TRBV7-2	-	TGTGCCAGCAACATGGGGGTTTCGCAGCCCCAGCATTTT	CASNMGVSQPQHF
-	TRBJ2-4	TRBV5-6	-	TGTGCCAGCAGCCCCCGGGAAGGGCTAAACATTCAGTACTTC	CASSPREGLNIQYF
-	TRBJ1-1	TRBV7-9	-	TGTGCCAGCAGCCAGACGGTACAGCTTATGAACACTGAAGCTTTCTTT	CASSQTVQLMNTEAFF
-	TRBJ1-1	TRBV30	-	TGTGCCTACCAACTCGACACAGACACTGAAGCTTTCTTT	CAYQLDTDTEAFF
-	TRBJ2-7	TRBV9	-	TGTGCCAGCAGCCCACCCGCGGGCTCCTACGAGCAGTACTTC	CASSPPAGSYEQYF
-	TRBJ2-2	TRBV5-4	TRBD1	TGTGCCAGCAGCGATCCCGCCAGGGGGCGTACCGGGGAGCTGTTTTTT	CASSDPARGRTGELFF
-	TRBJ2-7	TRBV7-2	-	TGTGCCAGCAGCTTAAGTGAGGCGTCCTACGAGCAGTACTTC	CASSLSEASYEQYF